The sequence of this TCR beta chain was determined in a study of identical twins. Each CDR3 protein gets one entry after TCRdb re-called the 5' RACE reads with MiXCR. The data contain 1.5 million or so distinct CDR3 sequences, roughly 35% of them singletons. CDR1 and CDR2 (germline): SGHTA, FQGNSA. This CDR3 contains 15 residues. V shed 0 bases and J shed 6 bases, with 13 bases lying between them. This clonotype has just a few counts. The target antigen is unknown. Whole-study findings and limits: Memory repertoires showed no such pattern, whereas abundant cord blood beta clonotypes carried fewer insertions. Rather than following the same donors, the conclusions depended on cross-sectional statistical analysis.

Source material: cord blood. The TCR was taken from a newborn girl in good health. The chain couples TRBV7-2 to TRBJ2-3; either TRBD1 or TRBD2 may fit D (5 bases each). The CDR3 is CASSLAGTRQDTQYF. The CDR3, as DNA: TGTGCCAGCAGCTTAGCCGGGACCCGGCAGGATACGCAGTATTTT.